Detailed here is one T cell receptor (beta chain). The assay was immunoSEQ multiplex PCR, and TCRdb's table has in-frame clones only and misses some. The table shows approximately 77,000 clones, with 92% occurring only once. This entry comes from a study of graft-versus-host responses after intestinal transplantation. Germline values: CDR1 SEHNR, CDR2 FQNEAQ (reference sequence). V was clipped by 5 bases and J by 2 bases; unmatched bases: 6. The CDR3 is 15 residues long. The rearrangement uses TRBV7-9 and TRBJ1-1; 9 nucleotides agree with TRBD1. The sequence came from a human patient who received an intestinal transplant, so some T cells may come from the graft donor. The starting material was PBMCs, obtained 98 days after intestinal transplantation. CDR3 sequence (DNA): TGTGCCAGCAGCGTGAGACAGGGGGTCAACACTGAAGCTTTCTTT. It is translated as CASSVRQGVNTEAFF.